This is a list of T cell receptor beta chains from one sample in a study of beta chain features in type 1 diabetes. TCRdb's table, derived via immunoSEQ multiplex PCR, lists solely in-frame clones and lacks some. The data contain roughly 400,000 clones, roughly 9.8% of them seen just once; the ten biggest clones take up about 0.6%. Sequenced sample: central memory CD4+ T cells from blood. These receptors were taken from a man aged 30 to 39 with type 1 diabetes. Each CDR3 is given with its conserved first and last residue. The D gene is left open where the match is weak. Only some rows state a clone size, as once, few, many or a class for expanded clones.

v_gene	j_gene	d_gene	abundance	CDR3nt	CDR3aa
TRBV5-1	TRBJ1-5	-	-	TGCGCCAGCAGCGCACAGGACCTCCAAGGGCCCCAGCATTTT	CASSAQDLQGPQHF
TRBV7-9	TRBJ1-5	-	few	TGTGCCAGCAGCCGGGGGGCCTTTCTGCGCGATAATCAGCCCCAGCATTTT	CASSRGAFLRDNQPQHF
TRBV19	TRBJ2-7	TRBD1	few	TGTGCCAGTAGTATAGCTGGGACAGGATCTTACGAGCAGTACTTC	CASSIAGTGSYEQYF
TRBV7-8	TRBJ1-5	-	few	TGTGCCAGCAGCTACGGAGCATGGGCGCAGCCCCAGCATTTT	CASSYGAWAQPQHF
TRBV28	TRBJ2-3	-	many	TGTGCCAGCAGAGACAGTCACACAGATACGCAGTATTTT	CASRDSHTDTQYF
TRBV5-4	TRBJ1-2	-	-	TGTGCCAGCAGCCAAGATGACATCAACTATGGCTACACCTTC	CASSQDDINYGYTF
TRBV6-1	TRBJ1-2	TRBD1	-	TGTGCCAGTAAAGTCGGACAGGGTGACTATGGCTACACCTTC	CASKVGQGDYGYTF
TRBV7-6	TRBJ2-7	-	many	TGTGCCAGCAGCTTAGCGTCTTCAGGGTATTCCTACGAGCAGTACTTC	CASSLASSGYSYEQYF
TRBV6-1	TRBJ1-1	-	few	TGTGCCAGCAGCCCAGGGACAACAACTGAAGCTTTCTTT	CASSPGTTTEAFF
TRBV4-2	TRBJ2-7	-	-	TGTGCCAGCAGCCAAGCATTGACAGGTCCCTACGAGCAGTACTTC	CASSQALTGPYEQYF
TRBV14	TRBJ2-1	TRBD2	-	TGTGCCAGCAGCCAATACCGACTAGCGGGAGCCAATGAGCAGTTCTTC	CASSQYRLAGANEQFF
TRBV7-2	TRBJ2-3	TRBD2	-	TGTGCCGGCCGGGCTAGCGGGACAGATACGCAGTATTTT	CAGRASGTDTQYF
TRBV10-3	TRBJ1-3	-	many	TGTGCCATCAGGGGGACGGCTGGAAACACCATATATTTT	CAIRGTAGNTIYF
TRBV6-1	TRBJ1-2	-	-	TGTGCCAGCAGCCTGACAGAGAACTATGGCTACACCTTC	CASSLTENYGYTF
TRBV6-5	TRBJ2-2	-	-	TGTGCCAGCACCGGGACCGCCTTGAACACCGGGGAGCTGTTTTTT	CASTGTALNTGELFF
TRBV11-1	TRBJ2-5	TRBD2	-	TGTGCCAGCAGCACGAGGGCCCTAGCGGGCCCTTTGGGAGGAGAGACCCAGTACTTC	CASSTRALAGPLGGETQYF
TRBV11-2	TRBJ2-7	-	many	TGTGCCAGCAGCTTAGGTCAGCGAGCTGAGCAGTACTTC	CASSLGQRAEQYF
TRBV7-2	TRBJ1-1	-	many	TGTGCCACCCGGGGGAGCTCAAACACTGAAGCTTTCTTT	CATRGSSNTEAFF
TRBV9	TRBJ1-2	-	few	TGTGCCAGCAGCGTAGGTTCAGTTTATGGCTACACCTTC	CASSVGSVYGYTF
TRBV28	TRBJ1-6	-	-	TGTGCCAGCAGCAAGGAGCTTAATTCACCCCTCCACTTT	CASSKELNSPLHF
TRBV7-2	TRBJ1-4	-	-	TGTGCCAGCAGCTTCCGACAGGCAACTAATGAAAAACTGTTTTTT	CASSFRQATNEKLFF
TRBV29-1	TRBJ2-1	TRBD2	few	TGCAGCGACCGACTAGCGGGAGGGCCAAATGAGCAGTTCTTC	CSDRLAGGPNEQFF
TRBV9	TRBJ2-7	-	-	TGTGCCAGCAGCGTCAGGTTAGGGACCGAGCAGTACTTC	CASSVRLGTEQYF
TRBV11-3	TRBJ2-5	TRBD1	-	TGTGCCAGCAGCCCCGCAGGGACAGGGAAGGAGACCCAGTACTTC	CASSPAGTGKETQYF
TRBV11-1	TRBJ2-1	-	-	TGTGCCAGCAGTCTAAACGGCAACAATGAGCAGTTCTTC	CASSLNGNNEQFF
TRBV6-5	TRBJ2-1	TRBD2	few	TGTGCCACAATCCGGGATAGCGGGAATAATGAGCAGTTCTTC	CATIRDSGNNEQFF
TRBV5-1	TRBJ2-7	-	-	TGCGCCAGCAGCTTGGGGGACGGATACTACGAGCAGTACTTC	CASSLGDGYYEQYF
TRBV7-3	TRBJ2-5	-	-	TGTGCCAGCAGCTTAGCATGGGAGACCCAGTACTTC	CASSLAWETQYF
TRBV5-1	TRBJ1-1	TRBD1	many	TGCGCCAGCAGCCCAGGGGGGTTTACTGAAGCTTTCTTT	CASSPGGFTEAFF
TRBV14	TRBJ2-5	TRBD1	-	TGTGCCAGCAGCCCGACAGGGATGTACCAAGAGACCCAGTACTTC	CASSPTGMYQETQYF
TRBV11-3	TRBJ2-6	-	-	TGTGCCAGCAGCCTCGGAGGGTCAGGGGCCAACGTCCTGACTTTC	CASSLGGSGANVLTF
TRBV28	TRBJ1-1	-	once	TGTGCCAGCAGTTTATCGGGGGGGTGGAACACTGAAGCTTTCTTT	CASSLSGGWNTEAFF
TRBV19	TRBJ2-5	-	many	TGTGCCAGTGGCCGGGACTACCAAGAGACCCAGTACTTC	CASGRDYQETQYF
TRBV4-1	TRBJ2-3	-	few	TGCGCCAGCAGCCAAGCTCTCGACTTACTCCAGACTGGGTATTTT	CASSQALDLLQTGYF
TRBV5-4	TRBJ2-1	-	-	TGTGCCAGCAGCTTGTTGGCGAGGGAGCAGTTCTTC	CASSLLAREQFF
TRBV5-1	TRBJ2-1	-	many	TGCGCCAGCAGCACAGCAGGACGACGCGATGAGCAGTTCTTC	CASSTAGRRDEQFF
TRBV10-3	TRBJ2-7	TRBD1	few	TGTGCCATCAGTGCCGGACAGGGGGGCGAGCAGTACTTC	CAISAGQGGEQYF
TRBV5-4	TRBJ2-7	TRBD1	-	TGTGCCAGCAGGGGACAGGGCAGTTCCTACGAGCAGTACTTC	CASRGQGSSYEQYF
TRBV5-4	TRBJ2-2	TRBD1	-	TGTGCCAGCAGCTCTGGGACAGGGAACACCGGGGAGCTGTTTTTT	CASSSGTGNTGELFF
TRBV2	TRBJ1-1	TRBD1	few	TGTGCCAGCAGGCAAGACAGGGGGCGTATAGCTTTCTTT	CASRQDRGRIAFF
TRBV2	TRBJ2-2	-	-	TGTGCCAGCAGTACAAGGGGGAATACCGGGGAGCTGTTTTTT	CASSTRGNTGELFF
TRBV4-3	TRBJ2-4	-	few	TGCGCCAGCAGCCAAGATAGGGGAGTGGGAAACATTCAGTACTTC	CASSQDRGVGNIQYF
TRBV11-2	TRBJ2-7	-	few	TGTGCCAGCAGGCCCGGAGGACAGAGCTACGAGCAGTACTTC	CASRPGGQSYEQYF
TRBV5-6	TRBJ1-1	TRBD1	-	TGTGCCAGCAGCTTGGACAGGGGCGCCTATAACACTGAAGCTTTCTTT	CASSLDRGAYNTEAFF
TRBV19	TRBJ1-1	-	-	TGTGCCAGTAACACCGGGGGAGAGAGGGAAGCTTTCTTT	CASNTGGEREAFF